This T cell receptor beta chain is drawn from a study of T cell responses to AZD1222 COVID-19 vaccine (dated by TCRdb to about 2021). Regarding the complete study: AZD1222 recipients with second doses at about 4 weeks or about 12 weeks were pooled, because spike-specific TCR depth and breadth did not differ between schedules. A total of more than 230 trial participants underwent TCR sequencing, of whom some 200 had received two doses of AZD1222 and around 26 had received two doses of the MenACWY control vaccine. Trial participants were enrolled into age subgroups of 18-55, 56-69 and 70-plus years, which contained around 150, 28 and 57 TCR-sequenced participants, respectively.

Overall study results and their limits: CD4 TCRs associated with the vaccine covered the entire spike protein, and the dominant responses were in regions 160-218 and 743-854. In the small 56-69-year group, the increase in depth fell short of significance, most likely because of low power. Epitopes outside the regions mutated in the B.1.351 and B.1.1.7 variants were reportedly recognized by nearly half of the unique spike-specific TCRs. After two AZD1222 doses, both the breadth and the depth of spike-specific TCRs were significantly higher than at day 0 and than in MenACWY recipients. Most participants were white British and females outnumbered males, and the authors suggested that clonal diversity may have been underestimated. Because no day 14 peak-response samples were available, repertoires were characterized only after the peak T cell response. Only five to seven AZD1222 recipients were SARS-CoV-2 seropositive at baseline, limiting conclusions about previously exposed vaccinees.

The CDR3 regions of human TCRbeta chains were analyzed by immunosequencing. Per the source publication's procedure: TCRs in the repertoires were matched against a reference library of SARS-CoV-2-specific TCRs that had been generated with the MIRA antigen-specificity platform. Breadth was defined as the fraction of unique TCRs that were SARS-CoV-2-associated. Depth was defined as the fraction of total T cells that were SARS-CoV-2-associated. Using the MIRA data, each spike-specific TCR was assigned both to the spike region to which the TCR was reactive and to a CD4 or CD8 class. Log10-transformed breadth and depth values were compared by one-way ANOVA with Sidak's multiple comparisons tests. Entries here come from immuneACCESS through TCRdb and include only in-frame sequences with V and J called. Some clones fail to appear in such tables; in the studies checked, an unresolved V gene covers under half of the shortfall, and the cause of the remainder is unknown. V, J and clone size reflect that table, while D and trimming were determined from the DNA. The sample yields 150,000 to 200,000 clones; approximately 91% were counted once. In total, the top ten clones hold nearly 1% of the sample.

With regard to this clone: Its antigen is not yet known. No qualities accompany the bases; no much larger clone lies one base away.

Per the publication, the time point label means: baseline before first vaccination. Vaccinee samples came from UK trials COV001 and COV002, including a single-blind randomized controlled phase 2/3 trial of AZD1222 (ChAdOx1 nCoV-19) in healthy adults. For TCRbeta chain sequencing, PBMC samples were collected from trial participants at day 0 and at day 28 after the second dose. Inclusive of the bounding cysteine and phenylalanine, the CDR3 is 17 residues long. The retained sequence is limited to the CDR3, 51 bases, with the frame set at the first base. The sequencing here drew on peripheral blood, taken on day 0 of AZD1222 vaccination. The chain is encoded by TRBV21-1 joined to TRBJ2-7; whether TRBD2, the table's D call, matches the DNA was not checked. TRBV21-1 is listed as a pseudogene. The clonotype comes from an adult in good health. The bases read TGTGCCAGCAGCCCTAAGAGGGCCCGTAGGGAACACTACGAGCAGTACTTC. This is translated as CASSPKRARREHYEQYF.